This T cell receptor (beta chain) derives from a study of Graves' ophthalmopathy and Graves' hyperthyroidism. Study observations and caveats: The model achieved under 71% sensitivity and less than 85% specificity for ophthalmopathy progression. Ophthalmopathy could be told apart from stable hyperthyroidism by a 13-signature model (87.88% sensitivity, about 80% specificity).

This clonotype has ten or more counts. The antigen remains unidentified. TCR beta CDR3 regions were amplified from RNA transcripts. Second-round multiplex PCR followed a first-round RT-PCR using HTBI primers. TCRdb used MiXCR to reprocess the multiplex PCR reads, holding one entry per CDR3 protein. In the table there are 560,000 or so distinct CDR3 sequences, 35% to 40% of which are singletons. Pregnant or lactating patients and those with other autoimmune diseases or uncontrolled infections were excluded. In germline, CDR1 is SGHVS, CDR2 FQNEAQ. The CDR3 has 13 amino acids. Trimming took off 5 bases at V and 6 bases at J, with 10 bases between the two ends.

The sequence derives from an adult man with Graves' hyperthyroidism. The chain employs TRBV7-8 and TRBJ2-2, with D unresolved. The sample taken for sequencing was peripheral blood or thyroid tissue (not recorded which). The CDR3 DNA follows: TGTGCCAGCAGCCGAATTGGGGCCGGGGAGCTGTTTTTT. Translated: CASSRIGAGELFF.